These T cell receptor beta chains were read from a single sample in a study of blood T cell repertoires in COVID-19. Only in-frame clones appear in the TCRdb table, and some are missing; sequencing was by immunoSEQ multiplex PCR. The sample carries approximately 250,000 clones, about 87% recorded once. The sample comprised PBMCs or T cells enriched from blood (not recorded which). Source of these receptors: a woman aged 35 to 49 with acute COVID-19. Each CDR3 is given with its conserved first and last residue. Each record gives: clone size, V gene, J gene, D gene, CDR3 DNA, CDR3 protein. D genes are given only for firm matches. Clone sizes are given selectively: once, few, many, or a class where the clone is expanded.

-	TRBV5-6	TRBJ2-1	-	TGTGCCAGCAGCTTGGCCAAGATGGACAATAATGAGCAGTTCTTC	CASSLAKMDNNEQFF
-	TRBV5-1	TRBJ2-3	-	TGCGCCAGCAGCTTGGGCCAGGGCGGCACAGATACGCAGTATTTT	CASSLGQGGTDTQYF
-	TRBV28	TRBJ1-3	TRBD1	TGTGCCAGCAGACTCACAGGGGGTTTGGACTCTGGAAACACCATATATTTT	CASRLTGGLDSGNTIYF
-	TRBV24-1	TRBJ1-5	TRBD1	TGTGCCACCATCCAAGGGACAGGGTTAGCCCAGCATTTT	CATIQGTGLAQHF
-	TRBV16	TRBJ1-4	-	TGTGCCAGCAGCCGTGTTGGGTGGATACCTTCCAGTGCGGGGGAAAAACTGTTTTTT	CASSRVGWIPSSAGEKLFF
-	TRBV4-3	TRBJ2-1	-	TGCGCCAGCAGCCAAGATGGGGTAGCAGGGGATATATACAATGAGCAGTTCTTC	CASSQDGVAGDIYNEQFF
once	TRBV19	TRBJ1-5	-	TGTGCCAGTACCCCGCTCAGGAATAGCAATCAGCCCCAGCATTTT	CASTPLRNSNQPQHF
-	TRBV29-1	TRBJ2-3	TRBD2	TGCAGCGTTAGTAGCGGGAGCCCCAACACAGATACGCAGTATTTT	CSVSSGSPNTDTQYF
-	TRBV5-6	TRBJ1-6	-	TGTGCCAGCAGCTTGGGATCGGGAGGGGCACTTTCACCCCTCCACTTT	CASSLGSGGALSPLHF
-	TRBV6-1	TRBJ1-2	-	TGTGCCAGCAGTGAACTTCGGGACACATACTATGGCTACACCTTC	CASSELRDTYYGYTF
-	TRBV7-3	TRBJ1-1	-	TGTGCCAGCAGCCCCTCCGGGGGCACTGAAGCTTTCTTT	CASSPSGGTEAFF
-	TRBV4-3	TRBJ2-3	-	TGCGCCAGCAGCCAAGTCCTTGGCAGGGTCGCAGATACGCAGTATTTT	CASSQVLGRVADTQYF
once	TRBV24-1	TRBJ1-5	-	TGTGCCACGCAAGAAACCTACAATCAGCCCCAGCATTTT	CATQETYNQPQHF
-	TRBV4-1	TRBJ2-1	-	TGCGCCAGCAGCGGCGGATTTGTGGACAATGAGCAGTTCTTC	CASSGGFVDNEQFF
-	TRBV3-1/TRBV3-2	TRBJ2-6	-	TGTGCCAGCAGCCACCGCTCTGGGGCCAACGTCCTGACTTTC	CASSHRSGANVLTF
-	TRBV10-3	TRBJ2-6	-	TGTGCCATCAGTGCGGGACTGCATGGGGCCAACGTCCTGACTTTC	CAISAGLHGANVLTF
-	TRBV19	TRBJ1-5	-	TGTGCCAGTAGTATAGTAGCAGCCTCCGACAATCAGCCCCAGCATTTT	CASSIVAASDNQPQHF
-	TRBV19	TRBJ1-3	-	TGTGCCAGTAGCCCCCCCGGAGGGACTGGAGGAAACACCATATATTTT	CASSPPGGTGGNTIYF
-	TRBV27	TRBJ1-2	TRBD1	TGTGCCAGTCGACAGGGGTCGGGAGGCTACACCTTC	CASRQGSGGYTF
-	TRBV2	TRBJ1-2	TRBD1	TGTGCCAGCAGTGTTTTGCAGGGGGCCTATGGCTACACCTTC	CASSVLQGAYGYTF
-	TRBV4-3	TRBJ1-4	-	TGCGCCAGCAGCCTCACTAGTAATGAAAAACTGTTTTTT	CASSLTSNEKLFF
-	TRBV7-8	TRBJ2-5	TRBD2	TGTGCCAGCAGCTTAGAACTAGCGGGAGGCGTAGAGACCCAGTACTTC	CASSLELAGGVETQYF
few	TRBV15	TRBJ2-1	-	TGTGCCACCAGCAGGAGTCTGGGGCGGGGAGCCTACAATGAGCAGTTCTTC	CATSRSLGRGAYNEQFF
-	TRBV7-9	TRBJ1-4	TRBD1	TGTGCCAGCAGCACCGGGACAGATTACGAAAAACTGTTTTTT	CASSTGTDYEKLFF
once	TRBV3-1/TRBV3-2	TRBJ2-3	TRBD2	TGTGCCAGCAGCCGGAGCGCTAGCGGGAGGGCACATACGCAGTATTTT	CASSRSASGRAHTQYF
-	TRBV27	TRBJ1-2	TRBD1	TGTGCCAGCAGTCTCACCCCAACGACAGGGGGCTCCTATGGCTACACCTTC	CASSLTPTTGGSYGYTF
few	TRBV9	TRBJ2-1	TRBD2	TGTGCCAGCAGCCGGGGAGCGGGAGACGGGTACAATGAGCAGTTCTTC	CASSRGAGDGYNEQFF
-	TRBV4-1	TRBJ2-1	TRBD2	TGCGCCAGCAGCCAGCGAGAATTGGGACTAGCGGAGGTCTATGAGCAGTTCTTC	CASSQRELGLAEVYEQFF
-	TRBV29-1	TRBJ1-2	TRBD1	TGCAGCGTTGACCCCGGGACAGGGGGATACTATGGCTACACCTTC	CSVDPGTGGYYGYTF
-	TRBV10-1	TRBJ2-5	TRBD2	TGCGCCAGCAGTGGGACTAGAGGGGAGACCCAGTACTTC	CASSGTRGETQYF
-	TRBV2	TRBJ1-5	TRBD1	TGTGCCAGCAGCGGGACAGGACGTAGCAATCAGCCCCAGCATTTT	CASSGTGRSNQPQHF
-	TRBV5-1	TRBJ2-1	-	TGCGCCAGCAGCTTTAACATCAGGGCGAATGAGCAGTTCTTC	CASSFNIRANEQFF
-	TRBV3-1/TRBV3-2	TRBJ1-1	-	TGTGCCAGCAGCCAATGGGGGGAGAACACTGAAGCTTTCTTT	CASSQWGENTEAFF
-	TRBV6-5	TRBJ1-5	-	TGTGCCAGCAGTTACTCCGGGTGGGGAGATCAGCCCCAGCATTTT	CASSYSGWGDQPQHF
-	TRBV9	TRBJ1-6	-	TGTGCCAGCAGCCCAGATCGAGGGACTGTCAATTCACCCCTCCACTTT	CASSPDRGTVNSPLHF
-	TRBV10-1	TRBJ2-7	-	TGCGCCAGCAGTCCCAGCGGCACCCGCTACGAGCAGTACTTC	CASSPSGTRYEQYF
-	TRBV7-6	TRBJ1-3	TRBD1	TGTGCCAGCAGCTTTACAGGGGACTCTGGAAACACCATATATTTT	CASSFTGDSGNTIYF
-	TRBV7-9	TRBJ2-3	-	TGTGCCAGCAGCCCTCAAACTAGCACAGATACGCAGTATTTT	CASSPQTSTDTQYF
once	TRBV28	TRBJ2-2	-	TGTGCCAGCAGCCTCCGGACGGGCGCGGGCACCGGGGAGCTGTTTTTT	CASSLRTGAGTGELFF
-	TRBV28	TRBJ1-4	-	TGTGCCAGCAGTTCCGAAAGGGGAAGTGAAAAACTGTTTTTT	CASSSERGSEKLFF